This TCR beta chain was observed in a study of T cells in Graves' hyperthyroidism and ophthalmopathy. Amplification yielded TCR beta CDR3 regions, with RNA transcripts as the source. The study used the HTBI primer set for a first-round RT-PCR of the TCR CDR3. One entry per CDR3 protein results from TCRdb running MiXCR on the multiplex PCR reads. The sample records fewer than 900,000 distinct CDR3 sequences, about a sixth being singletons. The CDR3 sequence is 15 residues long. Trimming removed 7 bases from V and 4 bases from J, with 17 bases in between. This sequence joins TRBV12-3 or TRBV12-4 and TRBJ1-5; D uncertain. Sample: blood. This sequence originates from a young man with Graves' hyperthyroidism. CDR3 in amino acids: CASTLRQLTNQPQHF. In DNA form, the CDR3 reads TGTGCCAGCACCCTGAGACAATTAACTAATCAGCCCCAGCATTTT.